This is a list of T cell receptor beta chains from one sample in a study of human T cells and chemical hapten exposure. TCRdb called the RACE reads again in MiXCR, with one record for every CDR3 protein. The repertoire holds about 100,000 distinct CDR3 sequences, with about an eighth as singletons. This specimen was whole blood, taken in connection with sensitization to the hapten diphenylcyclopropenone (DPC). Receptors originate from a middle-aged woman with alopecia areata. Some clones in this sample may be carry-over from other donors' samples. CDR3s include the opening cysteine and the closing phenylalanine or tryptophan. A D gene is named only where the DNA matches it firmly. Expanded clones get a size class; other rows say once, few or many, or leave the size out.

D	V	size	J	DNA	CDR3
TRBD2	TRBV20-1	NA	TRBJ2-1	TGCAGTGCTAGAGACCGGACTAGCGGACAAAGCTCCTACAATGAGCAGTTCTTC	CSARDRTSGQSSYNEQFF
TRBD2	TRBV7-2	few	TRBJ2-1	TGTGCCAGCAGCCCCCTCCTCGGGGGGGCCCTAAATGAGCAGTTCTTC	CASSPLLGGALNEQFF
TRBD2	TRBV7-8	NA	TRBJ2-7	TGTGCCAGCAGCTCACTAGCGGGGGCCCTTTACGAGCAGTACTTC	CASSSLAGALYEQYF
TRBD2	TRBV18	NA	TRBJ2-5	TGTGCCAGCTCACCCCCCGGGGGGGTCCAAGAGACCCAGTACTTC	CASSPPGGVQETQYF
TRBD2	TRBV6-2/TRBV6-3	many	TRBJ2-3	TGTGCCAGCAGTAAGCTTCGTCTAGCGGGAGCCCCAGATACGCAGTATTTT	CASSKLRLAGAPDTQYF
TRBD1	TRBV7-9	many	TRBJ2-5	TGTGCCAGCAGCTTTGGGACAGGCCAAGAGACCCAGTACTTC	CASSFGTGQETQYF
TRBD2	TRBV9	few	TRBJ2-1	TGTGCCAGCAGCGGGAGGATTGAGTTAGCGGGAGGGCCGAGGAATGAGCAGTTCTTC	CASSGRIELAGGPRNEQFF
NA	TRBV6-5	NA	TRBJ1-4	TGTGCCAGCAGTTACTCGACAGGTTCCGGTGAAAAACTGTTTTTT	CASSYSTGSGEKLFF
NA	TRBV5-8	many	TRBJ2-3	TGTGCCAGCAGCTTGGCCGTATTCCCTAGCGCCCACACAGATACGCAGTATTTT	CASSLAVFPSAHTDTQYF
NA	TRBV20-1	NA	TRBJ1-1	TGCAGTGCTAGACGGACAGAAGTGAACACTGAAGCTTTCTTT	CSARRTEVNTEAFF
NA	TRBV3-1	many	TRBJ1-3	TGTGCCAGCAGCCAAGGTCGGACCAGCTCTGGAAACACCATATATTTT	CASSQGRTSSGNTIYF
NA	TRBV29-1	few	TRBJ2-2	TGCAGCGTACTGCCGGTGGGCACCGGGGAGCTGTTTTTT	CSVLPVGTGELFF
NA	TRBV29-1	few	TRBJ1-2	TGCAGCGTGGGACCAGGAGACTATGGCTACACCTTC	CSVGPGDYGYTF
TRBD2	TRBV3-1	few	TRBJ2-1	TGTGCCAGCAGCCCCCGGGGGCGGGGGGCCGAGGGTTACGAGCAGTTCTTC	CASSPRGRGAEGYEQFF
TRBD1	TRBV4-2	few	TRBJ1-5	TGTGCCAGCAGCCAAGACAACAGGGGGAATCAGCCCCAGCATTTT	CASSQDNRGNQPQHF
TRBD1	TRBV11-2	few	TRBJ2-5	TGTGCCAGCACCTCCCAAACGGGACAGGGTAGAGAGACCCAGTACTTC	CASTSQTGQGRETQYF
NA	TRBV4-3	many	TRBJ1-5	TGCGCCAGCAGCCAAGATGCGAGTGGCAATCAGCCCCAGCATTTT	CASSQDASGNQPQHF
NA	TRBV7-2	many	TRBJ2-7	TGTGCCAGCAGCTTAGGGGGGTCCACGTACGAGCAGTACTTC	CASSLGGSTYEQYF
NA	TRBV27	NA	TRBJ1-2	TGTGCCAGCAGGGCGGGGGTTGCTAATGGCTACACCTTC	CASRAGVANGYTF